This TCR beta chain was identified during a study of T cell repertoires in cytomegalovirus infection. Study overall: Matching HLA type and CMV infection were both indicated by public TCR beta signatures. General study results and limits: Ex vivo responses were dominated by HLA-C-restricted CMV-specific TCR beta clonotypes.

TCRdb reanalysed the reads using MiXCR and keeps one entry per CDR3 protein. The data contain approximately 630,000 distinct CDR3 sequences, approximately 25% of them seen just once; the ten biggest clones take up approximately 8.2%. Germline V gene lookup returns CDR1 SNHLY and CDR2 FYNNEI. V was pared by 0 bases and J by 10 bases, with 6 bases of the junction left unmatched. The CDR3 contains 15 residues. This clonotype has more than one count but fewer than ten. The target antigen is unknown. The chain has TRBV2 and TRBJ2-1; 10 nucleotides agree with TRBD2. Sequenced: CD8+ T cells from PBMCs. The receptor comes from a human donor in good health (CMV status not recorded). Some clones in this sample may be carry-over from other donors' samples. CDR3 residues: CASSEASGGAGEQFF. The CDR3 nucleotides read TGTGCCAGCAGTGAAGCCAGCGGGGGGGCCGGGGAGCAGTTCTTC.